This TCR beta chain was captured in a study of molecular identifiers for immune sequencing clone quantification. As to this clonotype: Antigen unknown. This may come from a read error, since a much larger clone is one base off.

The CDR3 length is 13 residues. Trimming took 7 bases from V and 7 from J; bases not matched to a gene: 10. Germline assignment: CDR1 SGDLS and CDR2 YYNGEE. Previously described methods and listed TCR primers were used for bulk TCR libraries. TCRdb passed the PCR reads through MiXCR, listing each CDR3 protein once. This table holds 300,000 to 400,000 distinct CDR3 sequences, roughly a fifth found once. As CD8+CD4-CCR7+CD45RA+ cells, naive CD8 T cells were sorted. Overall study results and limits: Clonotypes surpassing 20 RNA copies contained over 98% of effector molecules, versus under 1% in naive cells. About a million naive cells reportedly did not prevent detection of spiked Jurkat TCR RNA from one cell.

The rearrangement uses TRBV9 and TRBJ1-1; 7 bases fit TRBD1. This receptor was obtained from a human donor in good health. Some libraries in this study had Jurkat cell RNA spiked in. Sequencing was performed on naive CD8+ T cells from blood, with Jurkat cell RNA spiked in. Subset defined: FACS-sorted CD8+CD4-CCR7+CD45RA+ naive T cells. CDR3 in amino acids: CASGGGTDIEAFF. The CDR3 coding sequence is TGTGCCAGCGGAGGGGGCACGGACATTGAAGCTTTCTTT.